The rows below give T cell receptor beta chains drawn from one sample of a study of T cells in Graves' hyperthyroidism and ophthalmopathy. MiXCR, applied by TCRdb to the multiplex PCR reads, yields one record per CDR3 protein. Of 660,000 or so distinct CDR3 sequences in the sample, less than 25% were seen once. Sequencing was done on a sample of blood. The source is a man aged 25-45 years with Graves' ophthalmopathy. CDR3s include the opening cysteine and the closing phenylalanine or tryptophan. D genes are given only for firm matches. Clone size is not always given. Where it is, it says once, few, many or a class for expanded clones.

v_call,clone_size,d_call,j_call,cdr3_aa,cdr3_nt
TRBV29-1,.,.,TRBJ2-1,CSVERQGGQFF,TGCAGCGTTGAAAGGCAGGGGGGGCAGTTCTTC
TRBV24-1,few,TRBD1,TRBJ2-1,CATSESGTVDNEQFF,TGTGCCACCAGTGAGTCTGGGACAGTTGACAATGAGCAGTTCTTC
TRBV7-8,many,.,TRBJ1-1,CASSHQTEAFF,TGTGCCAGCAGCCACCAAACCGAAGCTTTCTTT
TRBV19,once,TRBD2,TRBJ2-1,CASSMLSSGSLNEQFF,TGTGCCAGTAGTATGCTTTCTAGCGGGAGTTTAAATGAGCAGTTCTTC
TRBV25-1,.,.,TRBJ2-1,CASSDVAGTGSYNEQFF,TGTGCCAGCAGTGACGTTGCGGGGACGGGCTCCTACAATGAGCAGTTCTTC
TRBV27,.,.,TRBJ1-2,CASRSTGSGYGHTF,TGTGCCAGCAGGTCAACAGGTTCGGGGTATGGCCACACCTTC
TRBV5-1,once,.,TRBJ2-1,CASSSDILAARGVNEQFF,TGCGCCAGCAGCTCGGACATTTTAGCGGCCAGGGGGGTGAATGAGCAGTTCTTC
TRBV7-8,few,.,TRBJ2-1,CASSSTWGVNEQFF,TGTGCCAGCAGCTCTACATGGGGGGTCAATGAGCAGTTCTTC
TRBV15,.,.,TRBJ1-5,CATSRDLNRWSNQPQHF,TGTGCCACCAGCAGAGATCTGAATAGGTGGAGCAATCAGCCCCAGCATTTT
TRBV6-5,.,.,TRBJ2-7,CASSYLADSSYGQYF,TGTGCCAGCAGTTACTTGGCGGACAGCTCCTACGGGCAGTACTTC
TRBV6-2/TRBV6-3,.,TRBD2,TRBJ2-7,CASSYSRSGGEQYF,TGTGCCAGCAGTTACTCGAGAAGCGGGGGTGAGCAGTACTTC
TRBV24-1,.,.,TRBJ2-2,CAASRQNTGELFF,TGTGCCGCTTCCCGACAGAACACCGGGGAGCTGTTTTTT
TRBV5-1,.,.,TRBJ1-1,CASSLPQGNTEAFF,TGCGCCAGCAGCCTACCGCAGGGGAACACTGAAGCTTTCTTT
TRBV9,.,.,TRBJ2-2,CASSATAGELFF,TGTGCCAGCAGCGCGACGGCCGGGGAGCTGTTTTTT
TRBV6-1,few,TRBD2,TRBJ2-1,CASSENFKGGSPNEQFF,TGTGCCAGCAGTGAAAATTTCAAGGGCGGGAGTCCCAATGAGCAGTTCTTC
TRBV7-9,many,TRBD1,TRBJ2-7,CASSPSWGDREVEQYF,TGTGCCAGCAGCCCTAGCTGGGGGGACAGGGAAGTCGAGCAGTACTTC
TRBV7-9,.,.,TRBJ1-1,CASSSEEMTLEAFF,TGTGCCAGCAGCTCAGAAGAGATGACCCTTGAAGCTTTCTTT
TRBV14,.,.,TRBJ1-4,CASSQVWVELFF,TGTGCCAGCAGCCAAGTTTGGGTAGAACTGTTTTTT
TRBV20-1,.,TRBD1,TRBJ2-7,CSARDPGTAAYEQYF,TGCAGTGCTAGAGACCCCGGGACAGCAGCCTACGAGCAGTACTTC
TRBV14,many,TRBD2,TRBJ2-3,CASSQRGLAGGYTDTQYF,TGTGCCAGCAGTCAACGCGGACTAGCGGGAGGGTACACAGATACGCAGTATTTT
TRBV20-1,few,.,TRBJ2-1,CSAKSGAVDNEQFF,TGCAGTGCTAAAAGTGGGGCGGTGGACAATGAGCAGTTCTTC
TRBV6-2/TRBV6-3,.,TRBD2,TRBJ2-7,CASSYSAGGPHEQYF,TGTGCCAGCAGTTACTCAGCGGGAGGGCCCCACGAGCAGTACTTC
TRBV30,many,TRBD1,TRBJ1-4,CAWSVGTGSEKLFF,TGTGCCTGGAGTGTTGGGACAGGGTCAGAAAAACTGTTTTTT
TRBV6-5,many,TRBD1,TRBJ2-7,CASSYGTAVVEQYF,TGTGCCAGCAGTTACGGGACAGCGGTCGTCGAGCAGTACTTC
TRBV3-1,few,.,TRBJ1-3,CASSQETFLMNSGNTIYF,TGTGCCAGCAGCCAAGAAACTTTCCTTATGAACTCTGGAAACACCATATATTTT
TRBV9,.,TRBD1,TRBJ1-3,CASSPTIPGQNSGNTIYF,TGTGCCAGCAGCCCGACGATCCCGGGACAGAACTCTGGAAACACCATATATTTT
TRBV10-1,.,.,TRBJ2-2,CASSVGIGELFF,TGCGCCAGCAGCGTGGGGATCGGGGAGCTGTTTTTT
TRBV7-9,.,.,TRBJ1-1,CASSAPQLELTEAFF,TGTGCCAGCAGCGCCCCCCAGCTTGAACTGACTGAAGCTTTCTTT
TRBV28,.,TRBD2,TRBJ2-3,CASSLPPAGGRDTQYF,TGTGCCAGCAGTTTACCCCCTGCGGGAGGGCGGGATACGCAGTATTTT
TRBV20-1,.,TRBD2,TRBJ2-1,CSAFGVASGRGRQFF,TGCAGTGCTTTTGGGGTGGCTAGCGGGAGAGGTCGTCAGTTCTTC
TRBV6-1,many,TRBD2,TRBJ2-5,CASSEGGGQETQYF,TGTGCCAGCAGTGAAGGCGGGGGCCAAGAGACCCAGTACTTC
TRBV2,.,TRBD2,TRBJ2-7,CASSREGSNEQYF,TGTGCCAGCAGTCGGGAGGGTAGCAACGAGCAGTACTTC
TRBV7-8,.,.,TRBJ2-1,CASSLARGIYNEQFF,TGTGCCAGCAGCTTAGCGAGGGGGATCTACAATGAGCAGTTCTTC
TRBV30,many,TRBD1,TRBJ1-1,CAWSKGRGYGAFF,TGTGCCTGGAGTAAGGGCAGGGGGTACGGAGCTTTCTTT
TRBV25-1,.,.,TRBJ1-1,CASSEYSGMGTEAFF,TGTGCCAGCAGTGAATATTCGGGGATGGGAACTGAAGCTTTCTTT
TRBV20-1,.,.,TRBJ2-1,CSAREAQSFYNEQFF,TGCAGTGCTAGAGAGGCCCAATCGTTCTACAATGAGCAGTTCTTC
TRBV3-1,many,.,TRBJ1-5,CASSLGQLPRQPQHF,TGTGCCAGCAGCCTGGGACAACTACCACGACAGCCCCAGCATTTT
TRBV11-1,.,TRBD2,TRBJ2-1,CASSVTSGRGRGNEQFF,TGTGCCAGCAGCGTGACTAGCGGGAGGGGGAGGGGCAATGAGCAGTTCTTC
TRBV19,.,.,TRBJ1-5,CASNRPQGGNQPQHF,TGTGCCAGTAACCGCCCGCAGGGAGGGAATCAGCCCCAGCATTTT
TRBV19,.,.,TRBJ1-2,CASTQTGSNYGYTF,TGTGCCAGTACCCAGACAGGATCCAACTATGGCTACACCTTC
TRBV28,.,.,TRBJ1-3,CASEGQDRPSNTIYF,TGTGCCAGCGAGGGTCAAGACAGACCAAGTAACACCATATATTTT
TRBV6-5,few,.,TRBJ2-7,CASSYSWTGRYEQYF,TGTGCCAGCAGTTACTCATGGACGGGCCGCTACGAGCAGTACTTC
TRBV5-1,few,TRBD2,TRBJ2-7,CASSKTSGFSSYEQYF,TGCGCCAGCAGCAAGACTAGCGGTTTTAGCTCCTACGAGCAGTACTTC
TRBV25-1,few,.,TRBJ1-1,CASKAGGMNTEAFF,TGTGCCAGCAAGGCGGGCGGGATGAACACTGAAGCTTTCTTT
TRBV27,.,.,TRBJ2-1,CASSLWGVRTGGNSGSDNEQFF,TGTGCCAGCAGTTTATGGGGGGTCCGGACAGGGGGTAATAGCGGGAGTGACAATGAGCAGTTCTTC
TRBV11-2,many,TRBD1,TRBJ1-6,CASSPRETGRDSPLHF,TGTGCCAGCAGCCCCCGTGAGACAGGGAGGGATTCACCCCTCCACTTT
TRBV2,.,.,TRBJ1-4,CASSVPHMSTNEKLFF,TGTGCCAGCAGTGTCCCTCATATGTCAACTAATGAAAAACTGTTTTTT
TRBV5-1,many,.,TRBJ2-1,CASSLGQNSYNEQFF,TGCGCCAGCAGCTTGGGCCAAAACTCCTACAATGAGCAGTTCTTC
TRBV14,.,TRBD2,TRBJ2-3,CASSHAGLAGVDTQYF,TGTGCCAGCAGCCACGCGGGACTAGCGGGAGTGGATACGCAGTATTTT
TRBV29-1,.,TRBD2,TRBJ2-7,CSVVTSDHYEQYF,TGCAGCGTCGTGACTAGCGATCACTACGAGCAGTACTTC
TRBV5-1,many,.,TRBJ1-4,CASSPGVGHEKLFF,TGCGCCAGCAGCCCGGGAGTTGGGCATGAAAAACTGTTTTTT
TRBV28,.,.,TRBJ2-5,CASSENGSPETQYF,TGTGCCAGCAGTGAGAACGGAAGTCCGGAGACCCAGTACTTC
TRBV27,.,TRBD2,TRBJ2-7,CASSPDRTSGGYEQHF,TGTGCCAGCAGCCCGGATCGGACTAGCGGGGGCTACGAGCAGCACTTC
TRBV30,.,.,TRBJ2-5,CAWRVRGGGETQYF,TGTGCCTGGAGAGTCAGGGGAGGGGGAGAGACCCAGTACTTC